The clone carrying this TCR beta chain was seen only once. The data derive from a study of T cells in localized non-small cell lung cancer. Only in-frame clones appear in the TCRdb table, and some are missing; sequencing was by immunoSEQ multiplex PCR. The sample includes around 21,000 clones, around 90% seen only once; the top ten take around 7%. The CDR3 loop spans 16 amino acids. V was clipped by 8 bases and J by 8 bases, with 24 bases between them. In germline, CDR1 is MDHEN, CDR2 SYDVKM. The TCR originated in a male donor older than 55 with stage I squamous cell lung carcinoma. The input for sequencing was peripheral blood, taken before any cancer treatment. The gene calls are TRBV28 and TRBJ2-2, with a possible D match to TRBD2 (7 bases). The CDR3 DNA sequence: TGTGCCAGCCGGCGGGGGCAGCCCCTGCGGATTGGGGAGCTGTTTTTT. This codes for CASRRGQPLRIGELFF.